This T cell receptor beta chain emerged from a study of blood T cell repertoires in COVID-19. Study in general: Nucleic acid was either cDNA or gDNA, and it came from T cells, B-cell-depleted T cells, or PBMCs.

The study recruited people aged about 18 to 89 years across approximately 25 US areas. Participants had their cohort set by participant-reported clinical history. Under the authors' procedure: Estimation of nucleated cell counts relied on the amplification of reference gene primers. This table comes from immunoSEQ multiplex PCR, and its TCRdb copy is limited to in-frame clones, with some not included. From that table come the V and J calls and clone size; the DNA was used to work out D and trimming. The data show approximately 290,000 clones, with about nine tenths seen just once and around 1.1% held by the top ten. Trimming took off 1 base at V and 0 bases at J, with 7 bases between the two ends. The CDR3 runs 15 residues. The germline V gene encodes CDR1 LNHDA and CDR2 SQIVND (reference sequence).

The chain couples TRBV19 to TRBJ2-1, with unresolved D. Sequencing was carried out using PBMCs or T cells enriched from blood (not recorded which). The source is a woman under 40 who had recovered from COVID-19. Written as DNA, the CDR3 is TGTGCCAGTAGTATAGGGGCCAGCTCCTACAATGAGCAGTTCTTC. Translating gives CASSIGASSYNEQFF.